This T cell receptor (beta chain) was identified during a study of PD-1 blockade in classical Hodgkin lymphoma. Regarding the study as a whole: Prior therapy or disease activity may underlie the repertoire differences, whose causes remain undefined. CD4+ TCR diversity, unlike CD8+, climbed significantly by C4D1. When set against healthy donors, newly diagnosed patients were reported to show lower baseline TCR diversity.

TCRdb's copy holds only in-frame clones and misses some; the assay was immunoSEQ multiplex PCR. Of 25,000 to 35,000 clones listed, just over 70% are singletons. Concerning this clone: Its antigen is not identified.

Exposure to brentuximab vedotin varied, and each patient had relapsed following autologous stem cell transplantation. Relapsed/refractory classical Hodgkin lymphoma patients had complete, partial or progressive responses. With 5 bases clipped from V and 7 bases from J, the junction kept 9 bases outside the gene matches. CDR3 length: 14 residues. The germline CDR1 and CDR2 sequences are MNHEY and SMNVEV (reference sequence). This clonotype was obtained from a human donor with classical Hodgkin lymphoma. The rearrangement uses TRBV27 and TRBJ2-3, with 7 bases aligning to TRBD1. The sample in question was peripheral blood mononuclear cells (PBMCs), obtained before the second cycle of nivolumab. The DNA of the CDR3 is TGTGCCAGCAGTCCTCGACAGGGCCAATATACGCAGTATTTT. As protein: CASSPRQGQYTQYF.